This passage covers 9 T cell receptor beta chains from one sample sequenced in a study of PD-1 blockade in classical Hodgkin lymphoma. Only in-frame clones appear in the TCRdb table, and some are missing; sequencing was by immunoSEQ multiplex PCR. The repertoire holds roughly 150,000 clones, with approximately 72% as singletons. Every patient had relapsed following autologous stem cell transplantation, and cohorts differed in brentuximab vedotin exposure. The sample here was peripheral blood mononuclear cells (PBMCs), taken before the second cycle of nivolumab. The receptors come from a human donor with classical Hodgkin lymphoma.

The chain links TRBV4-2 to TRBJ2-5; either TRBD1 or TRBD2 may supply D (5 bases each). Between the trimmed V and J ends, which lost 0 bases and 5 bases, there was a span of 13 bases. The CDR3 runs to 15 residues. In germline, CDR1 is LGHNA, CDR2 YNFKEQ. CDR3 loop: CASSQEGASWETQYF. CDR3 DNA: TGTGCCAGCAGCCAAGAAGGGGCTAGCTGGGAGACCCAGTACTTC.

This chain links TRBV4-2 with TRBJ2-5; the D gene is possibly TRBD1 (5 bases). V lost 0 bases and J lost 5, with 10 bases in between. The CDR3 runs 14 residues. Germline CDR1 reads LGHNA; CDR2 reads YNFKEQ. In DNA, the CDR3 is TGTGCCAGCAGCCAAGACTCCAGGGATGAGACCCAGTACTTC. Translation: CASSQDSRDETQYF.

The rearrangement links TRBV6-6 to TRBJ1-2; D is uncertain. CDR3 size: 14 residues. Trimming removed 5 bases from V and 2 bases from J, with 12 bases in between. The germline gives CDR1 MNHNY, CDR2 SVGAGI (reference sequence). The CDR3 DNA reads as TGTGCCAGCAGTGTCGGACGGATGAACTATGGCTACACCTTC. This codes for CASSVGRMNYGYTF.

The chain couples TRBV15 to TRBJ2-5; perhaps D is TRBD1 or TRBD2 (6 bases each). CDR1 is LNHNV, CDR2 YYDKDF, per germline (reference sequence). Trimming removed 5 bases at V and 1 base at J, with 14 bases between. The CDR3 runs to 15 residues. CDR3 region: CATSSMGGGQETQYF. The CDR3 region has the DNA TGTGCCACCAGCTCCATGGGGGGCGGCCAAGAGACCCAGTACTTC. Based on the CDR3 plus reference TRBV15 and TRBJ2-5, the full variable domain is DAMVIQNPRYQVTQFGKPVTLSCSQTLNHNVMYWYQQKSSQAPKLLFHYYDKDFNNEADTPDNFQSRRPNTSFCFLDIRSPGLGDTAMYLCATSSMGGGQETQYFGPGTRLLVL.

This chain joins TRBV10-3 and TRBJ1-5, with 10 bases lining up with TRBD1. Germline loops: CDR1 ENHRY, CDR2 SYGVKD. The CDR3 extends over 17 amino acids. V was pared by 2 bases and J by 0 bases, with 4 bases of the junction left unmatched. For the CDR3, the DNA is TGTGCCATCAGTGAGGGGACAGGGGCATATAGCAATCAGCCCCAGCATTTT. Translation gives CAISEGTGAYSNQPQHF.

The J gene is TRBJ1-4, the V gene TRBV25-1; D perhaps matches TRBD1 (5 bases). The V end was cut by 1 base, the J end by 4 bases, with 16 bases between. Germline V gives CDR1 MGHDK, CDR2 SYGVNS. This CDR3 contains 17 residues. The CDR3 DNA reads as TGTGCCAGCAGTGAATCCGTCCCGGGACTGATTAATGAAAAACTGTTTTTT. Translating gives CASSESVPGLINEKLFF.

This chain connects TRBV6-6 to TRBJ1-4, with 7 bases lining up with TRBD1. With V trimmed by 6 bases and J by 7 bases, 11 bases remained unmatched. Per the germline V gene, CDR1 is MNHNY and CDR2 is SVGAGI (reference sequence). The CDR3 is made up of 15 amino acids. The CDR3 region is CASRSTGDWREKLFF. CDR3 bases: TGTGCCAGCAGATCAACAGGGGATTGGCGTGAAAAACTGTTTTTT.

The chain recombines TRBV7-2 with TRBJ1-1, with 8 nucleotides matching TRBD1. The germline V gene encodes CDR1 SGHTA and CDR2 FQGNSA. The length of the CDR3 is 15 residues. V trimming: 6 bases; J trimming: 2 bases; junction bases outside the gene matches: 8. The CDR3 spells CASRLRQGINTEAFF. CDR3 nucleotide sequence: TGTGCCAGCAGATTACGACAGGGGATCAACACTGAAGCTTTCTTT.

This chain joins TRBV7-3 and TRBJ2-2; TRBD2 matches at 10 bases. Trimming cost V 3 bases and J 4 bases; bases outside gene matches: 5. The CDR3 runs 16 residues. CDR1 is SGHTA and CDR2 is FQGTGA in the germline V gene. The CDR3, as DNA: TGTGCCAGCAGCTTGGGTCTAGCGGGAGTCACCGGGGAGCTGTTTTTT. The encoded protein is CASSLGLAGVTGELFF.